The 24 T cell receptor beta chains below all came from one sample that was sequenced in a study of T-cell reconstitution after alpha-beta-depleted transplantation in children. Preparation of the TCRbeta library was carried out with unique molecular identifiers. TCRdb re-analysed the PCR reads in MiXCR, keeping a single row per CDR3 protein. The sample has approximately 83,000 distinct CDR3 sequences, 12% seen once. This material consisted of PBMCs from the stem cell graft donor, taken from the stem cell graft. The origin of the receptors is a human donor who donated a stem cell graft to a child with inherited bone marrow failure.

Many counts were recorded for this clonotype. The chain has TRBV10-3 and TRBJ2-3; D gene uncertain. Trimming left V 3 bases short and J 6 bases short, with 13 bases between. CDR3 length: 14 residues. Germline CDR1 is ENHRY and CDR2 is SYGVKD. The CDR3 DNA sequence: TGTGCCATCAGTGACCTCGGGCCTGGGGATACGCAGTATTTT. It translates to CAISDLGPGDTQYF.

DNA for the CDR3: TGTGCCAGCAGCCCCGACAAGACCGGGGAGCTGTTTTTT. Its translation is CASSPDKTGELFF. The chain has TRBV5-6 and TRBJ2-2; D is undetermined. The V and J ends lost 4 bases and 5 bases respectively, with 9 bases between them. Germline V gives CDR1 SGHDT, CDR2 YYEEEE. The CDR3 spans 13 residues.

This clonotype was detected a few times. This rearrangement joins TRBV11-3 to TRBJ2-2; D not resolved. Trimming pared 3 bases from V and 3 bases from J, leaving 8 bases between. CDR3 length: 14 residues. Germline CDR1 reads SGHNT; CDR2 reads YENEEA. CDR3 sequence (DNA): TGTGCCAGCAGCTTTGGTCTATACACCGGGGAGCTGTTTTTT. It codes for CASSFGLYTGELFF.

This clonotype occurred a few times. The rearrangement uses TRBV4-3 and TRBJ2-1; TRBD2 agrees at 8 bases. CDR1 and CDR2 (germline): LGHNA, YSLEER. The CDR3 totals 15 residues. The junction had 5 bases not matched to a gene; V was cut back by 1 base and J by 6 bases. CDR3 sequence: CASSQAGGPANEQFF. As DNA, the CDR3 is TGCGCCAGCAGCCAAGCGGGAGGGCCGGCCAATGAGCAGTTCTTC.

There are a few counts of this clonotype. This chain uses TRBV7-9 with TRBJ2-3; D is tentatively TRBD1 or TRBD2 (6 bases each). Germline lookup yields CDR1 SEHNR and CDR2 FQNEAQ (reference sequence). The V and J ends lost 5 bases and 0 bases respectively, with 15 bases between them. The CDR3 runs 16 residues. CDR3 DNA: TGTGCCAGCAGCCCAGGGGTAGCGGCTAGCACAGATACGCAGTATTTT. It encodes CASSPGVAASTDTQYF.

This clonotype was counted many times. The chain links TRBV7-2 to TRBJ1-2; 7 positions agree with TRBD1. The CDR3 extends over 15 amino acids. CDR1 is SGHTA and CDR2 is FQGNSA in the germline V gene. Losses at the gene ends were 7 bases for V and 7 bases for J; bases not matched to a gene: 15. In DNA, the CDR3 is TGTGCCAGCACGGTACTTGGAGGAGGGGGCAGTGGCTACACCTTC. This sequence encodes CASTVLGGGGSGYTF.

This clonotype came up many times. This chain links TRBV28 with TRBJ2-5; D might be TRBD1 (5 bases). Germline V CDR1 and CDR2: MDHEN, SYDVKM. V was clipped by 2 bases and J by 5 bases, with 18 bases between them. This CDR3 has 16 amino acids. CDR3 coding DNA: TGTGCCAGCAGTTTAGGTATAACAGGCGGCGTGGAGACCCAGTACTTC. This translates into CASSLGITGGVETQYF.

The chain carries TRBV18 and TRBJ1-5; D uncertain. The CDR3 runs to 11 residues. From germline, CDR1 is KGHSH and CDR2 LQKENI. Trimming removed 4 bases at V and 15 bases at J, with 13 bases between. As DNA, the CDR3 is TGTGCCAGCTCACAGGACGGCCCGCTGCATTTT. It codes for CASSQDGPLHF.

This clonotype was detected ten times or more. This rearrangement joins TRBV5-1 to TRBJ1-4; D may be TRBD1 (5 bases). This CDR3 is built from 15 residues. Trimming stripped 0 bases from V and 7 bases from J, with 13 bases between. CDR1 and CDR2 (germline): SGHRS, YFSETQ. The CDR3 sequence is CASSLDGAPSEKLFF. CDR3 DNA: TGCGCCAGCAGCTTGGATGGGGCCCCTTCTGAAAAACTGTTTTTT.

At least ten counts were recorded for this clonotype. This chain uses TRBV7-2 with TRBJ2-3; 8 positions agree with TRBD2. Germline assignment: CDR1 SGHTA and CDR2 FQGNSA. The CDR3 contains 15 residues. After removal of 2 bases from V and 5 bases from J, the junction contained 6 bases not matched to a gene. The CDR3, as DNA: TGTGCCAGCAGCTTAAGCGGACTAGCTCTAGATACGCAGTATTTT. It codes for CASSLSGLALDTQYF.

This clonotype was seen at least ten times. V usage is TRBV10-3 and J usage is TRBJ2-1; D may be TRBD2 (5 bases). The germline CDR1 and CDR2 sequences are ENHRY and SYGVKD. With 7 bases removed from V and 0 bases from J, the gap between germline ends came to 16 bases. The CDR3 is 16 amino acids. The CDR3 region has the DNA TGTGCCATCAAAAAAGGGAGTGCGAGCTCCTACAATGAGCAGTTCTTC. This translates into CAIKKGSASSYNEQFF.

This clonotype was found many times. The chain carries TRBV5-5 and TRBJ2-7; 9 bases line up with TRBD1. The V gene end was trimmed by 3 bases and the J gene end by 5 bases; junction bases not matched to a gene: 12. CDR3 length equals 16 residues. Germline V gene sequence: CDR1 SGHKS, CDR2 YYEKEE (reference sequence). The CDR3: CASSYTAGTGNHEQYF. CDR3 in DNA: TGTGCCAGCAGCTATACTGCCGGGACAGGGAACCACGAGCAGTACTTC.

This clonotype appeared a few times. The V call is TRBV7-9, the J call TRBJ2-2, with 9 positions matching TRBD1. The germline CDR1 and CDR2 sequences are SEHNR and FQNEAQ (reference sequence). After removal of 5 bases from V and 5 bases from J, the junction contained 3 bases not matched to a gene. The CDR3 covers 14 residues. The CDR3, as DNA: TGTGCCAGCAGCCCCGGACAGGGGACCGGGGAGCTGTTTTTT. Its protein is CASSPGQGTGELFF.

This clonotype was found many times. This rearrangement joins TRBV5-1 to TRBJ2-7, with D perhaps matching TRBD2 (5 bases). The CDR3 is 15 amino acids. The germline V gene has CDR1 SGHRS and CDR2 YFSETQ. With 3 bases removed from V and 2 bases from J, the gap between germline ends came to 15 bases. The CDR3 reads CASSSGYGPAYEQYF. The CDR3 DNA reads TGCGCCAGCAGCTCGGGGTATGGGCCGGCCTACGAGCAGTACTTC.

This clonotype has a count of ten or more. This chain joins TRBV24-1 and TRBJ2-2; possibly TRBD1 for D (6 bases). Germline V gene data show CDR1 as KGHDR and CDR2 as SFDVKD. The CDR3 has 18 amino acids. V gave up 4 bases and J gave up 3 bases, with 20 bases separating them. CDR3 sequence reads: CATSDHGQYGWDTGELFF. The DNA of the CDR3 is TGTGCCACCAGTGACCATGGACAGTACGGATGGGACACCGGGGAGCTGTTTTTT.

This clonotype was seen ten or more times. This sequence joins TRBV4-3 and TRBJ1-2; a possible D gene is TRBD1 (6 bases). From germline, CDR1 is LGHNA and CDR2 YSLEER. The V end was cut by 1 base, the J end by 8 bases, with 14 bases between. This CDR3 is 14 amino acids long. The CDR3 DNA reads as TGCGCCAGCAGCCAAGCCGGGACACGGAAGGGCTACACCTTC. Protein: CASSQAGTRKGYTF.

The chain uses TRBV10-3 and TRBJ2-1; D gene unclear. Deletions cut 3 bases from V and 8 bases from J, with 8 bases between. The CDR3 runs to 12 residues. The germline gives CDR1 ENHRY, CDR2 SYGVKD. For the CDR3, the DNA is TGTGCCATCAGTGATCATGGGGATGAGCAGTTCTTC. This codes for CAISDHGDEQFF.

This clonotype was picked up a small number of times. Here the CDR3 reads CASSLSMGQANTEAFF. The DNA of the CDR3 is TGTGCCAGCAGCTTATCCATGGGACAGGCGAACACTGAAGCTTTCTTT. The chain uses TRBV7-6 and TRBJ1-1; 8 bases match TRBD1. CDR3 size: 16 residues. Per the germline V gene, CDR1 is SGHVS and CDR2 is FNYEAQ. J lost 1 base, V lost 2 bases, and 6 bases had no gene match. Full variable domain (remainder filled in from reference TRBV7-6 and TRBJ1-1): GAGVSQSPRYKVTKRGQDVALRCDPISGHVSLYWYRQALGQGPEFLTYFNYEAQQDKSGLPNDRFSAERPEGSISTLTIQRTEQRDSAMYRCASSLSMGQANTEAFFGQGTRLTVV.

The rearrangement uses TRBV7-8 and TRBJ1-1, with a tentative D call TRBD1 (6 bases). V was trimmed by 5 bases and J by 1 base, leaving 8 bases between them. CDR3 length: 13 residues. Germline V gene data show CDR1 as SGHVS and CDR2 as FQNEAQ. DNA for the CDR3: TGTGCCAGCAGCGAGGACAGGAACACTGAAGCTTTCTTT. Encoded protein: CASSEDRNTEAFF.

This clonotype came up many times. This sequence joins TRBV5-1 and TRBJ2-5; D is undetermined. The germline CDR1 and CDR2 sequences are SGHRS and YFSETQ. This CDR3 region has 13 residues. Trimming took 3 bases from V and 3 from J, leaving 9 bases between them. As DNA, the CDR3 is TGCGCCAGCAGCTCACCCGCCAAAGAGACCCAGTACTTC. It codes for CASSSPAKETQYF.

This clonotype was detected ten times or more. The chain is built from TRBV19 and TRBJ2-7, with 8 bases fitting TRBD1. Germline CDR1 is LNHDA and CDR2 is SQIVND (reference sequence). The CDR3 runs to 14 residues. The junction had 4 bases not matched to a gene; V was cut back by 5 bases and J by 1 base. CDR3 coding DNA: TGTGCCAGTAGTCCAGGGGGCTGGTCCTACGAGCAGTACTTC. Encoded protein: CASSPGGWSYEQYF.

This clonotype was observed many times. The gene calls are TRBV10-3 and TRBJ2-1, with a possible D match to TRBD2 (5 bases). V was cut by 10 bases and J by 9 bases, with 22 bases left in between. This CDR3 has 14 amino acids. Germline lookup yields CDR1 ENHRY and CDR2 SYGVKD. The CDR3 coding sequence is TGTGCCACAACCGGCGGGTCCCGCGAGGGTGAGCAGTTCTTC. Translating it yields CATTGGSREGEQFF.

The chain has TRBV6-2 or TRBV6-3 and TRBJ1-5; 9 nucleotides agree with TRBD1. J lost 3 bases, V lost 6 bases, and 9 bases had no gene match. The germline gives CDR1 MNHEY, CDR2 SVGEGT. The CDR3 loop spans 16 amino acids. CDR3 DNA: TGTGCCAGCAGGAGGACAGGGGCCCCTTCCAATCAGCCCCAGCATTTT. This sequence encodes CASRRTGAPSNQPQHF.

This clonotype has at least ten counts. V usage is TRBV5-5 and J usage is TRBJ1-1; unclear D gene. The CDR3 is 13 residues long. The ends were cut back, 0 bases at V and 1 base at J, with 4 bases in the middle. Germline lookup yields CDR1 SGHKS and CDR2 YYEKEE (reference sequence). The CDR3, as DNA: TGTGCCAGCAGCTTGGATAAGAACACTGAAGCTTTCTTT. Its protein is CASSLDKNTEAFF.